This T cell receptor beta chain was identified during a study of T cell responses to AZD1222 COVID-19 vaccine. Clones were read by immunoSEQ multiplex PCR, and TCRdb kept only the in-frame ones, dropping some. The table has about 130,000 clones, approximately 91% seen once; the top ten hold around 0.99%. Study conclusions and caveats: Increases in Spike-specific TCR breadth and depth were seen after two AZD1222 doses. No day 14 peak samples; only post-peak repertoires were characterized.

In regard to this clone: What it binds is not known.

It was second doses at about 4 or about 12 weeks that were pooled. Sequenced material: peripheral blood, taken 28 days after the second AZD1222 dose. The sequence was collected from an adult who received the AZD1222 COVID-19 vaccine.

The CDR3 region is CASSGGRGSNQPQHF. For the CDR3, the DNA is TGTGCCAGCAGCGGAGGCAGGGGTAGCAATCAGCCCCAGCATTTT. The rearrangement links TRBV2 to TRBJ1-5, with D perhaps matching TRBD1 (6 bases). Trimming stripped 6 bases from V and 0 bases from J, with 12 bases between. This CDR3 spans 15 amino acids. Germline V gene data show CDR1 as SNHLY and CDR2 as FYNNEI. Using reference TRBV2 and TRBJ1-5 for the parts outside the CDR3, the full variable domain is EPEVTQTPSHQVTQMGQEVILRCVPISNHLYFYWYRQILGQKVEFLVSFYNNEISEKSEIFDDQFSVERPDGSNFTLKIRSTKLEDSAMYFCASSGGRGSNQPQHFGDGTRLSIL.